The 14 T cell receptor beta chains given below trace back to one sample, sequenced in a study of CD8 T cells in ankylosing spondylitis. TCRdb re-derived calls from the 5' RACE reads in MiXCR, one entry per CDR3 protein. The data show 470,000 or so distinct CDR3 sequences, with roughly 27% seen just once and about 0.9% held by the top ten. The study, taken as a whole, reports: Ankylosing spondylitis blood appeared to carry a characteristic TCR beta motif of several highly homologous variants.

These TCRs' antigens remain unknown. Sample: blood, either unsorted or a sorted T cell fraction (not recorded which). The receptors come from a male donor with ankylosing spondylitis.

This clonotype has only a few counts. This sequence joins TRBV18 and TRBJ2-6, with D maybe TRBD1 (6 bases). This CDR3 comprises 20 residues. CDR1 is KGHSH and CDR2 is LQKENI in the germline V gene. The germline V and J ends were trimmed by 5 bases and 4 bases, with 27 bases remaining between them. Here the CDR3 DNA reads TGTGCCAGCTCATTCGGGACACAGAAAATCGATGCCACCGGGGCCAACGTCCTGACTTTC. Amino acids: CASSFGTQKIDATGANVLTF.

The genes are TRBV7-7 and TRBJ2-3; D not certain. In germline, CDR1 is SSHAT, CDR2 FNYEAQ (reference sequence). Deletions cut 2 bases from V and 2 bases from J, with 8 bases between. This CDR3 region has 14 residues. CDR3 sequence (DNA): TGTGCCAGCAGCTTACAACCCCACACAGATACGCAGTATTTT. This codes for CASSLQPHTDTQYF.

The CDR3 region has the DNA TGTGCCAGCAGCTTTACAGGGGATGGCTACACCTTC. Amino acids: CASSFTGDGYTF. The chain uses TRBV7-9 and TRBJ1-2; TRBD1 agrees at 7 bases. CDR1 is SEHNR, CDR2 FQNEAQ, per germline (reference sequence). The CDR3 sequence is 12 residues long. V lost 3 bases and J lost 6; bases outside the gene matches: 1.

This clonotype was observed a few times. J is TRBJ1-4 and V is TRBV29-1, with 9 nucleotides matching TRBD1. The CDR3 runs 14 residues. V was clipped by 3 bases and J by 8 bases; unmatched bases: 7. Germline values: CDR1 SQVTM, CDR2 ANQGSEA. CDR3 DNA: TGCAGCGTTGAGGGCGGGACAGGGAACGAAAAACTGTTTTTT. Translated, it gives CSVEGGTGNEKLFF.

This clonotype was observed a few times. The rearrangement links TRBV20-1 to TRBJ1-2, with TRBD1 identical over 7 bases. CDR1 and CDR2 from the germline V gene are DFQATT and SNEGSKA (reference sequence). This CDR3 has 12 residues. Trimming at V came to 5 bases and at J to 4 bases, leaving 4 bases not matched to a gene. The CDR3 spells CSAQTGLYGYTF. CDR3 nucleotides: TGCAGTGCTCAGACAGGGCTCTATGGCTACACCTTC.

The chain combines TRBV14 with TRBJ2-5; maybe TRBD2 (6 bases). This CDR3 contains 12 residues. V lost 6 bases and J lost 7, with 12 bases in between. CDR1 SGHDN and CDR2 FVKESK come from the germline V gene. CDR3 residues: CASSPGRGTQYF. The CDR3 DNA reads as TGTGCCAGCAGTCCCGGGCGGGGGACCCAGTACTTC. Looking up the rest from reference TRBV14 and TRBJ2-5 gives the full variable domain: EAGVTQFPSHSVIEKGQTVTLRCDPISGHDNLYWYRRVMGKEIKFLLHFVKESKQDESGMPNNRFLAERTGGTYSTLKVQPAELEDSGVYFCASSPGRGTQYFGPGTRLLVL.

This clonotype turned up a few times. This chain connects TRBV20-1 to TRBJ2-3, with D possibly being TRBD2 (5 bases). Germline CDR1 DFQATT, CDR2 SNEGSKA (reference sequence). Deletions cut 0 bases from V and 2 bases from J, with 15 bases between. The CDR3 covers 16 residues. Written as DNA, the CDR3 is TGCAGTGCTAGAGAGCCTACTAAGCGGTCCACAGATACGCAGTATTTT. Translated, it gives CSAREPTKRSTDTQYF.

The table lists this clonotype with a few counts. This chain connects TRBV4-1 to TRBJ1-6, with 11 bases fitting TRBD1. With 4 bases clipped from V and 5 bases from J, the junction kept 4 bases outside the gene matches. The germline CDR1 and CDR2 sequences are MGHRA and YSYEKL. The CDR3 is 16 amino acids. Written as DNA, the CDR3 is TGCGCCAGCAGCCCTGCGGGACAGGGGGATAATTCACCCCTCCACTTT. Amino acid sequence: CASSPAGQGDNSPLHF.

The chain links TRBV20-1 to TRBJ1-5, with TRBD1 identical over 12 bases. The CDR3 is 16 residues long. Germline CDR1 DFQATT, CDR2 SNEGSKA (reference sequence). The V segment lost 2 bases and the J segment 5 bases; nucleotides outside the gene matches: 7. CDR3 protein: CSARPRDRGQYQPQHF. The DNA of the CDR3 is TGCAGTGCTAGACCCCGGGACAGGGGGCAATATCAGCCCCAGCATTTT.

This clonotype has only a few counts. The chain is built from TRBV3-1 and TRBJ2-1; the D is unclear. V lost 6 bases, J lost 9 bases, and 12 bases lay in between. Germline CDR1 and CDR2: LGHDT and YNNKEL (reference sequence). This CDR3 contains 12 residues. The DNA of the CDR3 is TGTGCCAGCAGAGACCCAGGCGGTGAGCAGTTCTTC. Amino acids: CASRDPGGEQFF.

This clonotype was picked up a small number of times. This chain links TRBV20-1 with TRBJ2-1; 7 nucleotides align to TRBD1. Germline V gene lookup returns CDR1 DFQATT and CDR2 SNEGSKA (reference sequence). This CDR3 has 16 amino acids. Trimming at V came to 5 bases and at J to 4 bases, leaving 14 bases not matched to a gene. CDR3 protein: CSAQQGPRDFYNEQFF. CDR3 nucleotides: TGCAGTGCTCAACAGGGGCCCCGGGATTTTTACAATGAGCAGTTCTTC.

J is TRBJ1-1 and V is TRBV18; 8 bases fit TRBD1. Germline-derived CDR1 and CDR2 are KGHSH and LQKENI. V dropped 3 bases and J dropped 1; count of bases not matched to a gene: 4. This CDR3 spans 15 amino acids. The CDR3 reads CASSPPGTGNTEAFF. CDR3 coding DNA: TGTGCCAGCTCACCCCCGGGGACAGGGAACACTGAAGCTTTCTTT.

The chain combines TRBV12-3 or TRBV12-4 with TRBJ2-7; unclear D gene. The CDR3 totals 11 residues. The V end was cut by 8 bases, the J end by 4 bases, with 9 bases between. The CDR3 DNA sequence: TGTGCCAGCGCGAACTTGTACGAGCAGTACTTC. This gives the protein CASANLYEQYF.

J is TRBJ2-1 and V is TRBV12-3 or TRBV12-4, with a tentative D call TRBD2 (6 bases). The length of the CDR3 is 15 residues. V dropped 1 base and J dropped 7 bases, with 14 bases sitting between them. CDR3 sequence (DNA): TGTGCCAGCAGTTTAGGGGGGGATCTTGTTAATGAGCAGTTCTTC. Protein sequence: CASSLGGDLVNEQFF.